The 5 T cell receptor beta chains below come from one sample, sequenced in a study of T-cell reconstitution after alpha-beta-depleted transplantation in children. Molecular barcoding with unique molecular identifiers was used for the TCRbeta library. In TCRdb, the PCR reads were re-called with MiXCR into one record per CDR3 protein. The data hold about 980,000 distinct CDR3 sequences, with less than 30% observed a single time. The sequencing here drew on PBMCs, mostly from graft donor cells, taken 360 days after TCRalphabeta/CD19-depleted stem cell transplant. The receptors originated from a boy under two years old who had a stem cell transplant for SCID, so the T cells may come from the graft donor.

This clonotype was observed a few times. The V call is TRBV28, the J call TRBJ2-7; 8 bases fit TRBD1. Germline-derived CDR1 and CDR2 are MDHEN and SYDVKM. The CDR3 is made up of 16 amino acids. The V segment lost 6 bases and the J segment 0 bases; nucleotides outside the gene matches: 10. The CDR3 loop is CASSYRTGSPSYEQYF. Written as DNA, the CDR3 is TGTGCCAGCAGCTATAGGACAGGGTCTCCCTCCTACGAGCAGTACTTC.

The rearrangement uses TRBV19 and TRBJ1-5; TRBD1 agrees at 9 bases. This CDR3 region has 18 residues. Trimming took 5 bases from V and 6 from J; bases not matched to a gene: 17. Germline V gene data show CDR1 as LNHDA and CDR2 as SQIVND (reference sequence). The CDR3 bases are TGTGCCAGTAGTGAGGGACCTTGGACAGGGGAAAGATTTCAGCCCCAGCATTTT. This encodes CASSEGPWTGERFQPQHF.

The chain recombines TRBV12-3 or TRBV12-4 with TRBJ1-4, with D hard to call. This CDR3 is built from 12 residues. V lost 1 base, J lost 10 bases, and 7 bases lay in between. CDR3 sequence: CASSLVGVKLFF. The DNA for the CDR3 is TGTGCCAGCAGTTTAGTCGGCGTAAAACTGTTTTTT.

V gene TRBV20-1 combines with J gene TRBJ1-1, with 7 bases aligning to TRBD1. The CDR3 loop spans 15 amino acids. The germline V gene encodes CDR1 DFQATT and CDR2 SNEGSKA (reference sequence). V shed 3 bases, J shed 1 base, and the junction held 8 bases outside the gene matches. The CDR3 reads CSASVDNRGNTEAFF. CDR3 DNA sequence: TGCAGTGCTAGCGTAGATAACAGGGGGAACACTGAAGCTTTCTTT.

CDR3 protein: CSAREGGARETQYF. The DNA for the CDR3 is TGCAGTGCTAGAGAGGGCGGGGCAAGGGAGACCCAGTACTTC. The chain joins TRBV20-1 to TRBJ2-5, with D possibly being TRBD2 (6 bases). This CDR3 spans 14 amino acids. Trimming pared 0 bases from V and 5 bases from J, leaving 13 bases between. Germline values: CDR1 DFQATT, CDR2 SNEGSKA (reference sequence).